The rows below give T cell receptor beta chains drawn from one sample of a study of blood T cell repertoires in COVID-19. Profiling relied on immunoSEQ multiplex PCR, and the TCRdb table lists in-frame clones only, not all of them. Among 55,000 to 80,000 clones listed, about 79% were seen once. The sequenced material came from peripheral blood. These TCRs come from a man aged 65 to 85 with acute or convalescent COVID-19. The CDR3 runs from the conserved cysteine through the conserved F or W. Fields, in order: J gene, V gene, clone size, D gene, CDR3 protein, CDR3 DNA. D genes are given only for firm matches. Only some rows state a clone size, as once, few, many or a class for expanded clones.

TRBJ2-7 TRBV5-4 . TRBD1 CASSPDRVNEQYF TGTGCCAGCAGCCCCGACAGGGTCAACGAGCAGTACTTC
TRBJ1-5 TRBV15 . . CATSRGEGSFNQPQHF TGTGCCACCAGCAGGGGGGAGGGGAGCTTCAATCAGCCCCAGCATTTT
TRBJ2-3 TRBV11-1 . TRBD2 CASSLAAGTSGTDTQYF TGTGCCAGCAGCTTAGCCGCCGGGACTAGCGGCACAGATACGCAGTATTTT
TRBJ2-2 TRBV11-2 once . CASSLDRAGPTGELFF TGTGCCAGCAGCTTAGACAGGGCGGGGCCCACCGGGGAGCTGTTTTTT
TRBJ2-7 TRBV7-2 . . CASSLTPRYGGAPPYEQYF TGTGCCAGCAGCTTAACCCCCCGTTATGGGGGGGCGCCCCCCTACGAGCAGTACTTC
TRBJ2-2 TRBV7-3 . TRBD2 CASSLIPWLAGVHGDTGELFF TGTGCCAGCAGCTTAATCCCGTGGCTAGCGGGAGTTCATGGGGACACCGGGGAGCTGTTTTTT
TRBJ2-5 TRBV5-4 . . CASSLDNGGETQYF TGTGCCAGCAGCCTCGATAACGGGGGAGAGACCCAGTACTTC
TRBJ2-7 TRBV5-1 few TRBD2 CASSFGGFSYEQYF TGCGCCAGCAGCTTCGGGGGGTTCTCCTACGAGCAGTACTTC
TRBJ1-3 TRBV7-3 . . CASSLGQGNTIYF TGTGCCAGCAGCTTAGGCCAGGGAAACACCATATATTTT
TRBJ2-6 TRBV2 . . CASSGTKYSGANVLTF TGTGCCAGCAGTGGGACAAAATACTCTGGGGCCAACGTCCTGACTTTC
TRBJ1-1 TRBV27 . . CASSLNRLTEAFF TGTGCCAGCAGTTTAAACAGGCTCACTGAAGCTTTCTTT
TRBJ2-7 TRBV5-6 . TRBD2 CASSSRTSGSYEQYF TGTGCCAGCAGCTCCAGGACTAGCGGGAGTTACGAGCAGTACTTC
TRBJ1-4 TRBV30 . . CAWSVGGGKEKLFF TGTGCCTGGAGTGTAGGCGGGGGGAAAGAAAAACTGTTTTTT
TRBJ2-3 TRBV5-5 . TRBD2 CASSLEASGRLDTQYF TGTGCCAGCAGTTTGGAGGCTAGCGGGAGGTTGGATACGCAGTATTTT
TRBJ1-1 TRBV18 . . CASSPTRNTEAFF TGTGCCAGCTCACCAACCAGGAACACTGAAGCTTTCTTT
TRBJ2-7 TRBV2 . TRBD1 CASSGAQGVYEQYF TGTGCCAGCAGTGGAGCTCAGGGGGTCTACGAGCAGTACTTC
TRBJ1-2 TRBV10-2 . . CASSGGSNYGYTF TGCGCCAGCAGTGGGGGCTCTAACTATGGCTACACCTTC
TRBJ2-2 TRBV5-4 . TRBD1 CASSSGTGETVFF TGTGCCAGCAGCTCCGGGACAGGGGAAACGGTGTTTTTT
TRBJ1-1 TRBV9 . . CASSVVNRGGAEAFF TGTGCCAGCAGCGTAGTGAACAGAGGGGGTGCTGAAGCTTTCTTT
TRBJ2-1 TRBV6-1 . . CASSGGRASGSYNEQFF TGTGCCAGCAGTGGGGGGCGGGCCTCGGGGTCCTACAATGAGCAGTTCTTC
TRBJ1-1 TRBV6-5 . TRBD1 CASIGQGNTEAFF TGTGCCAGCATCGGACAGGGAAACACTGAAGCTTTCTTT
TRBJ1-5 TRBV30 . TRBD1 CAWSPRGGAIGQPQHF TGTGCCTGGAGTCCCCGAGGGGGCGCGATCGGTCAGCCCCAGCATTTT
TRBJ2-7 TRBV6-5 . . CASLDRNPYEQYF TGTGCCAGCTTGGACAGAAACCCCTACGAGCAGTACTTC
TRBJ2-1 TRBV5-6 . TRBD2 CASSRRRTSGLYNEQFF TGTGCCAGCAGCCGCCGCAGGACTAGCGGGCTGTACAATGAGCAGTTCTTC
TRBJ2-4 TRBV12-5 once . CASGPNDLAKNIQYF TGTGCTAGTGGCCCCAATGACTTAGCCAAAAACATTCAGTACTTC
TRBJ2-7 TRBV9 . TRBD2 CASSVAGTTYEQYF TGTGCCAGCAGCGTAGCAGGGACTACCTACGAGCAGTACTTC
TRBJ2-1 TRBV7-9 few TRBD2 CASSLRTSGIREQFF TGTGCCAGCAGCTTAAGGACTAGCGGGATCCGCGAGCAGTTCTTC
TRBJ2-7 TRBV4-2 . . CASSQVLARNSYEQYF TGTGCCAGCAGCCAAGTTTTGGCGAGGAACTCCTACGAGCAGTACTTC